This paragraph reports one T cell receptor (beta chain). The data are from a study of early T cells in non-severe SARS-CoV-2 infection. One entry per CDR3 protein results from TCRdb running MiXCR on the 5' RACE reads. The data contain about 55,000 distinct CDR3 sequences, under 7.5% of them singletons. The CDR3 is made up of 14 amino acids. V trimming: 5 bases; J trimming: 3 bases; junction bases outside the gene matches: 9. Per germline, CDR1 DFQATT and CDR2 SNEGSKA (reference sequence). The sequences come from whole blood, collected at baseline. V and J are TRBV20-1 and TRBJ2-5, with TRBD2 matching 7 bases. The source of this sequence is an adult who was a healthcare worker with PCR-confirmed SARS-CoV-2 infection or an uninfected control (not recorded which). CDR3 sequence (DNA): TGCAGTGCTGGGGGGGAACAAAGAAAAGAGACCCAGTACTTC. Its translation is CSAGGEQRKETQYF.